The 32 T cell receptor beta chains below all came from one sample that was sequenced in a study of T-cell memory formation after mild COVID-19 (dated by TCRdb to 2020 to 2023). The library was generated by 5' RACE. The instrument was an Illumina NovaSeq 6000. The raw public reads went through TCRdb reprocessing: fastp at Q25, MiXCR clone calling, in-frame beta chains kept. Each entry is one CDR3 protein sequence, shown with its most common DNA and genes. For this sample there are roughly 190,000 distinct CDR3 sequences; 10% to 13% appear just once. Under 3.5% of the sample is held by the ten biggest clonotypes. Sequencing was performed on PBMCs or a T cell subset sorted from them (not recorded which). The receptors shown here come from a man aged 18 to 30 who had mild COVID-19 (a few samples of this study predate the infection). The sample titles of this study are shuffled in the database, so cell type and time point are left out; the donor was told from shared clones.

The rearrangement joins TRBV28 to TRBJ1-2; D not resolved. Trimming shortened V by 6 bases and J by 7 bases, and 9 bases separated the two germline ends. Germline V gene sequence: CDR1 MDHEN, CDR2 SYDVKM. The CDR3 sequence is 11 residues long. Here the CDR3 DNA reads TGTGCCAGCAGGGCCTCGGGTGGCTACACCTTC. This gives the protein CASRASGGYTF.

This clonotype qualifies as medium-sized (0.01 to 0.1%). This chain uses TRBV6-2 or TRBV6-3 with TRBJ2-1; TRBD2 matches 13 bases. This CDR3 region has 18 residues. The V segment lost 6 bases and the J segment 3 bases; nucleotides outside the gene matches: 11. CDR1 is MNHEY, CDR2 SVGEGT, per germline. CDR3 sequence reads: CASRGGLAGVPLYNEQFF. The CDR3 nucleotides read TGTGCCAGCAGGGGTGGACTAGCGGGGGTACCCCTCTACAATGAGCAGTTCTTC.

This clonotype was seen a handful of times. This chain links TRBV6-5 with TRBJ1-1, with TRBD1 matching 8 bases. From germline, CDR1 is MNHEY and CDR2 SVGAGI. The ends lost 8 bases at V and 2 bases at J; junction bases unmatched: 7. The CDR3 is 14 amino acids. The CDR3 sequence is CASRTGQGNTEAFF. As DNA, the CDR3 is TGTGCCAGCCGAACCGGACAGGGTAACACTGAAGCTTTCTTT.

DNA of the CDR3: TGCGCCAGCAGCCCCACCGGGGGAGGCGCTGAAGCTTTCTTT. Protein: CASSPTGGGAEAFF. The chain links TRBV5-1 to TRBJ1-1, with D maybe TRBD1 (5 bases). CDR1 and CDR2 (germline): SGHRS, YFSETQ. CDR3 length: 14 residues. The V end lost 4 bases, the J end lost 6 bases, and 16 bases lay between the germline ends.

This clonotype occurred a few times. The V gene is TRBV7-2, the J gene TRBJ1-4, with 7 bases lining up with TRBD1. Germline values: CDR1 SGHTA, CDR2 FQGNSA. V trimming: 5 bases; J trimming: 5 bases; junction bases outside the gene matches: 8. CDR3 size: 15 residues. CDR3 sequence reads: CASSRAGQWNEKLFF. DNA of the CDR3: TGTGCCAGCAGCCGGGCGGGACAGTGGAATGAAAAACTGTTTTTT. Drawing the rest from reference TRBV7-2 and TRBJ1-4, the complete variable domain is GAGVSQSPSNKVTEKGKDVELRCDPISGHTALYWYRQSLGQGLEFLIYFQGNSAPDKSGLPSDRFSAERTGGSVSTLTIQRTQQEDSAVYLCASSRAGQWNEKLFFGSGTQLSVL.

This clonotype was found many times. The chain combines TRBV7-2 with TRBJ1-6, with D possibly TRBD1 on 6 matching bases. This CDR3 is built from 14 residues. From germline, CDR1 is SGHTA and CDR2 FQGNSA. Between the trimmed V and J ends, which lost 6 bases and 12 bases, there was a span of 18 bases. Written as DNA, the CDR3 is TGTGCCAGCAGGCCGGACAGCCGAATTGAACCCCTCCACTTT. Translated, it gives CASRPDSRIEPLHF. Combining the CDR3 with reference TRBV7-2 and TRBJ1-6 gives the whole variable domain GAGVSQSPSNKVTEKGKDVELRCDPISGHTALYWYRQSLGQGLEFLIYFQGNSAPDKSGLPSDRFSAERTGGSVSTLTIQRTQQEDSAVYLCASRPDSRIEPLHFGNGTRLTVT.

This clonotype has more than one count but fewer than ten. The J gene is TRBJ2-1, the V gene TRBV24-1, with D hard to call. Germline V gene lookup returns CDR1 KGHDR and CDR2 SFDVKD. V lost 4 bases and J lost 7, with 10 bases in between. The length of the CDR3 is 13 residues. DNA of the CDR3: TGTGCCACCAGTGACCCCAACTTAAATGAGCAGTTCTTC. Its protein product is CATSDPNLNEQFF.

At least ten counts were recorded for this clonotype. A junction boundary mismatches the germline segment, possibly from a read error. The rearrangement joins TRBV5-1 to TRBJ1-1; D call uncertain. CDR1 is SGHRS and CDR2 is YFSETQ in the germline V gene. This CDR3 region has 12 residues. The CDR3 DNA follows: TGTGCCAGCAGCTCAGGGAACACTGAAGCTTTCTTT. It specifies CASSSGNTEAFF.

This clonotype was seen more than once but under ten times. Written as DNA, the CDR3 is TGTGCCAGCAGTTTGTGGGGCCTGAACACTGAAGCTTTCTTT. Amino acids: CASSLWGLNTEAFF. The chain is built from TRBV12-3 or TRBV12-4 and TRBJ1-1, with D perhaps TRBD1 (5 bases). V lost 3 bases and J lost 0, with 8 bases in between. This CDR3 has 14 amino acids.

The rearrangement joins TRBV2 to TRBJ1-5; TRBD1 matches 10 bases. Per the germline V gene, CDR1 is SNHLY and CDR2 is FYNNEI. Trimming took 6 bases from V and 4 from J; bases not matched to a gene: 0. This CDR3 spans 13 amino acids. The CDR3 spells CASRGQGNQPQHF. DNA of the CDR3: TGTGCCAGCAGGGGACAGGGGAATCAGCCCCAGCATTTT.

This clonotype appeared many times. The CDR3 region has the DNA TGTGCCAGCAGCTCGGACAGGCGTAATGGCTACACCTTC. It specifies CASSSDRRNGYTF. The chain couples TRBV7-2 to TRBJ1-2, with TRBD1 identical over 7 bases. The V segment lost 4 bases and the J segment 6 bases; nucleotides outside the gene matches: 5. This CDR3 spans 13 amino acids. The germline CDR1 and CDR2 sequences are SGHTA and FQGNSA.

This clonotype was counted a few times. V is TRBV20-1 and J is TRBJ2-5; 9 bases fit TRBD2. Germline trimming cut 3 bases from V and 5 bases from J; bases unmatched to any gene: 10. Per the germline V gene, CDR1 is DFQATT and CDR2 is SNEGSKA (reference sequence). The CDR3 covers 15 residues. Written as DNA, the CDR3 is TGCAGTGCTAGCGTAGGCGGGGGGGCCGAGGAGACCCAGTACTTC. Amino acids: CSASVGGGAEETQYF.

There are a few counts of this clonotype. The V and J genes are TRBV12-3 or TRBV12-4 and TRBJ1-5, with D maybe TRBD1 (5 bases). This CDR3 spans 16 amino acids. The V end lost 6 bases, the J end lost 7 bases, and 22 bases lay between the germline ends. CDR3 DNA sequence: TGTGCCAGCAGCCCTCTTCTGGGGCCCATCGGGCAGCCCCAGCATTTT. Protein product: CASSPLLGPIGQPQHF.

This clonotype was found a few times. This rearrangement joins TRBV7-9 to TRBJ2-5, with a weak D call TRBD2 (7 bases). Trimming took off 4 bases at V and 9 bases at J, with 18 bases between the two ends. This CDR3 spans 14 amino acids. The germline V gene has CDR1 SEHNR and CDR2 FQNEAQ (reference sequence). The CDR3 bases are TGTGCCAGCAGCTCACCGGCTAGGGGGGGGCCCCAGTACTTC. Amino acid sequence: CASSSPARGGPQYF. The full variable domain, with the rest looked up from reference TRBV7-9 and TRBJ2-5, is DTGVSQNPRHKITKRGQNVTFRCDPISEHNRLYWYRQTLGQGPEFLTYFQNEAQLEKSRLLSDRFSAERPKGSFSTLEIQRTEQGDSAMYLCASSSPARGGPQYFGPGTRLLVL.

This clonotype was observed at least ten times. The rearrangement joins TRBV28 to TRBJ1-5; D may be TRBD1 (6 bases). The V end lost 6 bases, the J end lost 0 bases, and 6 bases lay between the germline ends. In germline, CDR1 is MDHEN, CDR2 SYDVKM. The CDR3 sequence is 13 residues long. CDR3 sequence reads: CASRQGSNQPQHF. The DNA of the CDR3 is TGTGCCAGCAGACAGGGTAGCAATCAGCCCCAGCATTTT. Together with reference TRBV28 and TRBJ1-5, the CDR3 gives the full variable domain: DVKVTQSSRYLVKRTGEKVFLECVQDMDHENMFWYRQDPGLGLRLIYFSYDVKMKEKGDIPEGYSVSREKKERFSLILESASTNQTSMYLCASRQGSNQPQHFGDGTRLSIL.

V gene TRBV4-1 combines with J gene TRBJ2-2; 8 bases fit TRBD2. Germline assignment: CDR1 MGHRA and CDR2 YSYEKL. V lost 2 bases to trimming and J lost 2 bases; unmatched junction nucleotides: 4. The CDR3 totals 16 residues. DNA of the CDR3: TGCGCCAGCAGCCAACTCGCGGGGGGTAACACCGGGGAGCTGTTTTTT. Translating gives CASSQLAGGNTGELFF.

This clonotype was observed a handful of times. This sequence joins TRBV7-2 and TRBJ1-4, with a tentative D call TRBD1 (6 bases). This CDR3 comprises 15 residues. V was clipped by 3 bases and J by 8 bases, with 16 bases between them. Per germline, CDR1 SGHTA and CDR2 FQGNSA. The CDR3 reads CASSFLLKGGEKLFF. The CDR3 coding sequence is TGTGCCAGCAGCTTCCTCCTCAAGGGGGGGGAAAAACTGTTTTTT. The full variable domain, rest sourced from reference TRBV7-2 and TRBJ1-4, is GAGVSQSPSNKVTEKGKDVELRCDPISGHTALYWYRQSLGQGLEFLIYFQGNSAPDKSGLPSDRFSAERTGGSVSTLTIQRTQQEDSAVYLCASSFLLKGGEKLFFGSGTQLSVL.

CDR3: CASGGAMDNEQFF. CDR3 nucleotides: TGCGCCAGCGGGGGGGCGATGGACAATGAGCAGTTCTTC. The chain employs TRBV4-1 and TRBJ2-1; tentative D call: TRBD2 (7 bases). The CDR3 is 13 amino acids. Germline-derived CDR1 and CDR2 are MGHRA and YSYEKL. V shed 8 bases and J shed 5 bases, with 13 bases lying between them.

The rearrangement links TRBV6-5 to TRBJ2-7; 9 nucleotides align to TRBD2. The CDR3 is made up of 15 amino acids. The junction had 10 bases not matched to a gene; V was cut back by 8 bases and J by 2 bases. Germline values: CDR1 MNHEY, CDR2 SVGAGI. The CDR3 nucleotides read TGTGCCAGCCGTAGAGGGCGGGGGGGGACCTACGAGCAGTACTTC. Protein product: CASRRGRGGTYEQYF.

This clonotype occurred a few times. This chain joins TRBV6-2 or TRBV6-3 and TRBJ2-7; 12 positions agree with TRBD1. The CDR3 has 15 residues. CDR1 is MNHEY, CDR2 SVGEGT, per germline. J was trimmed by 6 bases and V by 7 bases; bases with no gene match: 10. CDR3 residues: CASTTPGQGAREQYF. The CDR3 bases are TGTGCCAGCACGACCCCGGGACAGGGGGCTCGCGAGCAGTACTTC.

The sample holds a few counts of this clonotype. The chain carries TRBV27 and TRBJ2-4; no firm D call. CDR1 is MNHEY, CDR2 SMNVEV, per germline (reference sequence). V was clipped by 5 bases and J by 5 bases, with 16 bases between them. The length of the CDR3 is 15 residues. The CDR3 here is CASSPWAPGQNIQYF. In DNA, the CDR3 is TGTGCCAGCAGTCCTTGGGCGCCGGGCCAAAACATTCAGTACTTC.

The chain couples TRBV9 to TRBJ2-3; no clear D. There are 13 residues in the CDR3. Trimming took off 3 bases at V and 4 bases at J, with 9 bases between the two ends. The germline gives CDR1 SGDLS, CDR2 YYNGEE. CDR3 DNA: TGTGCCAGCAGCGCTCCCAACGCAGATACGCAGTATTTT. This codes for CASSAPNADTQYF. The full variable domain, completed using reference TRBV9 and TRBJ2-3, is DSGVTQTPKHLITATGQRVTLRCSPRSGDLSVYWYQQSLDQGLQFLIQYYNGEERAKGNILERFSAQQFPDLHSELNLSSLELGDSALYFCASSAPNADTQYFGPGTRLTVL.

The chain is built from TRBV20-1 and TRBJ2-3; TRBD1 is a possible D gene (5 bases). With 3 bases removed from V and 0 bases from J, the gap between germline ends came to 13 bases. This CDR3 comprises 15 residues. The germline V gene has CDR1 DFQATT and CDR2 SNEGSKA (reference sequence). CDR3 nucleotides: TGCAGTGCTAGGGCCAAAAGGGGCAGCACAGATACGCAGTATTTT. As protein: CSARAKRGSTDTQYF.

The chain recombines TRBV28 with TRBJ2-7, with D possibly being TRBD1 (6 bases). The CDR3 is made up of 13 amino acids. Trimming took 2 bases from V and 6 from J, leaving 11 bases between them. Per germline, CDR1 MDHEN and CDR2 SYDVKM. The CDR3 DNA reads TGTGCCAGCAGTTTAACAGCAGGGGTCGAGCAGTACGTC. Residues: CASSLTAGVEQYV.

The chain recombines TRBV5-4 with TRBJ2-3, with D possibly being TRBD2 (7 bases). The CDR3 runs to 14 residues. Germline V gene data show CDR1 as SGHNT and CDR2 as YYREEE (reference sequence). Trimming took 9 bases from V and 4 from J, leaving 18 bases between them. The CDR3 protein is CAILDGGRADTQYF. CDR3 nucleotide sequence: TGTGCCATACTCGACGGGGGGCGTGCAGATACGCAGTATTTT.

This clonotype was recorded a few times. The rearrangement uses TRBV15 and TRBJ1-4; D gene uncertain. The CDR3 consists of 16 residues. Germline V gene lookup returns CDR1 LNHNV and CDR2 YYDKDF (reference sequence). The V gene lost 0 bases and the J gene lost 6 bases, with 14 bases spanning the gap. The chain's CDR3 is CATSRESGFRDEKLFF. The CDR3 DNA is TGTGCCACCAGCAGAGAATCGGGATTTCGGGATGAAAAACTGTTTTTT.

This clonotype was observed a handful of times. This chain joins TRBV7-2 and TRBJ1-4, with a possible D match to TRBD1 (6 bases). This CDR3 is built from 15 residues. Trimming shortened V by 5 bases and J by 7 bases, and 17 bases separated the two germline ends. Germline assignment: CDR1 SGHTA and CDR2 FQGNSA. DNA for the CDR3: TGTGCCAGCAGCCTGACTATAGGGGGGAGTGAAAAACTGTTTTTT. Translating it yields CASSLTIGGSEKLFF.

This clonotype was observed at least ten times. The genes are TRBV5-1 and TRBJ2-2; D remains ambiguous. Trimming stripped 4 bases from V and 6 bases from J, with 10 bases between. Germline CDR1 and CDR2: SGHRS and YFSETQ. The CDR3 totals 13 residues. The CDR3 DNA reads as TGCGCCAGCAGCCCCAGTTTTTCCGGGGAGCTGTTTTTT. Its protein is CASSPSFSGELFF.

In this sample, this clonotype turned up a few times. V is TRBV2 and J is TRBJ2-5; D remains unclear. Germline lookup yields CDR1 SNHLY and CDR2 FYNNEI. The CDR3 length is 13 residues. The V end was cut by 8 bases, the J end by 3 bases, with 13 bases between. The CDR3 DNA reads as TGTGCCAGCGCTTACGGCACGAAAGAGACCCAGTACTTC. Translation: CASAYGTKETQYF.

The chain combines TRBV6-5 with TRBJ1-5; the D is unclear. The length of the CDR3 is 14 residues. Germline V gene data show CDR1 as MNHEY and CDR2 as SVGAGI. V was clipped by 7 bases and J by 0 bases, with 10 bases between them. The CDR3 sequence: CASNAAYSNQPQHF. The CDR3 DNA follows: TGTGCCAGCAACGCGGCTTATAGCAATCAGCCCCAGCATTTT.

This clonotype turned up a few times. The CDR3 sequence: CASSQLGAGNTEAFF. The CDR3 DNA is TGCGCCAGCAGCCAACTGGGGGCGGGGAACACTGAAGCTTTCTTT. This chain links TRBV4-3 with TRBJ1-1; D possibly corresponds to TRBD1 (6 bases). Germline V gives CDR1 LGHNA, CDR2 YSLEER. V was pared by 2 bases and J by 1 base, with 11 bases between. This CDR3 region has 15 residues.

This rearrangement joins TRBV6-1 to TRBJ2-2, with D uncertain. Trimming removed 4 bases at V and 1 base at J, with 13 bases between. This CDR3 has 16 residues. CDR1 MNHNS and CDR2 SASEGT come from the germline V gene. The CDR3, as DNA: TGTGCCAGCAGTGCCTTTTCCACCCTGAACACCGGGGAGCTGTTTTTT. Translation gives CASSAFSTLNTGELFF.